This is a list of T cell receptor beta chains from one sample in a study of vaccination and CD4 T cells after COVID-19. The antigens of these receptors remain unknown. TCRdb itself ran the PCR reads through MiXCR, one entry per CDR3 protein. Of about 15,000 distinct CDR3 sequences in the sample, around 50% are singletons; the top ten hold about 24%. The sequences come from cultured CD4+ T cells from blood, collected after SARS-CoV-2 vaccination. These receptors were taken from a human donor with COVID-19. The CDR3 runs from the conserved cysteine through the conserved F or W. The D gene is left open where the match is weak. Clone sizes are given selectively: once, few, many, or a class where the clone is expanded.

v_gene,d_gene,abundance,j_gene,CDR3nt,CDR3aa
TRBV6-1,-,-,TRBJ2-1,TGTGCCAGCACTTTACGAACGGGGCCCTACAATGAGCAGTTCTTC,CASTLRTGPYNEQFF
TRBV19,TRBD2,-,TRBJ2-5,TGTGCCAGTAAGGTAGCGGGGGGCGAGACCCAGTACTTC,CASKVAGGETQYF
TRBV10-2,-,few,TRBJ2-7,TGCGCCAGCAGTGCGGTCCCAGCCCCGTTCTACGAGCAGTACTTC,CASSAVPAPFYEQYF
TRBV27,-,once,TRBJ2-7,TGTGCCAGCAGCCGCAGGGGAGATTCCTACGAGCAGTACTTC,CASSRRGDSYEQYF
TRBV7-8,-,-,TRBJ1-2,TGTGCCAGCAGCTTACGCTCAGGGATCTATGGCTACACCTTC,CASSLRSGIYGYTF
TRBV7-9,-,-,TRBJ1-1,TGTGCCAGCAGCCGAAACGACGGTTATGAAGCTTTCTTT,CASSRNDGYEAFF
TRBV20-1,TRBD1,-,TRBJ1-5,TGCAGTGCAAGTAGACAGGGGGCTGGGAGCAATCAGCCCCAGCATTTT,CSASRQGAGSNQPQHF
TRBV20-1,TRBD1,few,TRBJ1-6,TGCAGTGCTAGAGCCGGGACAGGGTCGAATTCACCCCTCCACTTT,CSARAGTGSNSPLHF
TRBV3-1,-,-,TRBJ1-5,TGTGCCAGCAGCCAAGAGGGAAAGGGCAATCAGCCCCAGCATTTT,CASSQEGKGNQPQHF
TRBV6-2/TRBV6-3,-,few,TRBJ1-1,TGTGCCAGCAGTGAACAGGGCAGTGAAGCTTTCTTT,CASSEQGSEAFF
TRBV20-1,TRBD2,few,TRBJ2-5,TGCAGTGCTAGAGACCCCGCTAGCGGGGGGCACCAAGAGACCCAGTACTTC,CSARDPASGGHQETQYF
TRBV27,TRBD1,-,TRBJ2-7,TGTGCCAGCAGTTTAATCCGGGGGACAGGGGTAGGGGAGCAGTACTTC,CASSLIRGTGVGEQYF
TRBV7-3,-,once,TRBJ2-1,TGTGCCAGCAGCTTAATCCCGGGGGTGCCAGATTTGTTCTTC,CASSLIPGVPDLFF
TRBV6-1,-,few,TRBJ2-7,TGTGCCAGCAGTGTCGACACGGGACGCGAGCAGTACTTC,CASSVDTGREQYF
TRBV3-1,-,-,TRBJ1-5,TGTGCCAGCAGCCAAGTATGGAGGGGTCAGCCCCAGCATTTT,CASSQVWRGQPQHF
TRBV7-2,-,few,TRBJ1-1,TGTGCCAGCAGCTTAAGATTCGGTGGGGGCACTGAAGCTTTCTTT,CASSLRFGGGTEAFF
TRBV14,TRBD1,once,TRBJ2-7,TGTGCCAGCAGCCACCGAAGACAGGGGGCCTACGAGCAGTACTTC,CASSHRRQGAYEQYF